The present T cell receptor (beta chain) was sequenced within a study of blood T cell repertoires in COVID-19. Study at large: There were acute and convalescent COVID-19 samples, and they came from the United States, Italy and Spain. T cells, B-cell-depleted T cells, or PBMCs provided the cDNA or gDNA that served as material.

J was trimmed by 4 bases and V by 4 bases; bases with no gene match: 10. This CDR3 has 16 amino acids. In germline, CDR1 is SGDLS, CDR2 YYNGEE. Original processing methods: Reference gene primer amplification in the assay estimated nucleated cell counts. The assay was immunoSEQ multiplex PCR, and TCRdb's table has in-frame clones only and misses some. V and J calls and clone size are as listed in that table; D and trimming were resolved from the DNA. Of about 190,000 clones in the sample, about 90% were seen once. This chain links TRBV9 with TRBJ2-3; TRBD2 matches 9 bases. The TCR sequence derives from a man aged 45-65 years with acute or convalescent COVID-19. Material: peripheral blood. CDR3 in amino acids: CASSLRGSGSADTQYF. The CDR3 nucleotides read TGTGCCAGCAGCCTCCGAGGTAGCGGGAGCGCAGATACGCAGTATTTT. Supplemented by reference TRBV9 and TRBJ2-3, the full variable domain reads DSGVTQTPKHLITATGQRVTLRCSPRSGDLSVYWYQQSLDQGLQFLIQYYNGEERAKGNILERFSAQQFPDLHSELNLSSLELGDSALYFCASSLRGSGSADTQYFGPGTRLTVL.